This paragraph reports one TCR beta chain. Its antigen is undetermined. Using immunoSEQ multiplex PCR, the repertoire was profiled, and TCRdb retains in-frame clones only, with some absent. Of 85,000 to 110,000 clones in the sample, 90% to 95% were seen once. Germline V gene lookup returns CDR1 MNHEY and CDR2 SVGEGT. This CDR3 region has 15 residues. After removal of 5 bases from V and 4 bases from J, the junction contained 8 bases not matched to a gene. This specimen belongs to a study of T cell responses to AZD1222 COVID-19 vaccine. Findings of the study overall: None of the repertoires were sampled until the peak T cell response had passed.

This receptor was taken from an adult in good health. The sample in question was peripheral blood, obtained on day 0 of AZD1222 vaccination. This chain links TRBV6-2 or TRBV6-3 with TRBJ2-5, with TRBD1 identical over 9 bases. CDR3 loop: CASSDKGTGRETQYF. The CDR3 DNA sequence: TGTGCCAGCAGTGACAAAGGGACAGGGAGAGAGACCCAGTACTTC.